A selection of T cell receptor beta chains follows, all from one sample in a study of cytomegalovirus exposure and HLA in healthy donors. The repertoire was sequenced with immunoSEQ multiplex PCR; TCRdb's copy has only in-frame clones and lacks some. The sample lists approximately 170,000 clones; about 80% were seen once. The sequencing sample was made of PBMCs. The receptors were sampled from a woman aged 45-59 years in good health and CMV-seronegative. Each CDR3 is given with its conserved first and last residue. The order of the fields is clone size, D gene, J gene, V gene, CDR3 protein, CDR3 DNA. D genes are given only for firm matches. Size is stated for part of the rows, as once, few or many counts, or as a class when the clone is expanded.

>-|TRBD1|TRBJ1-2|TRBV28
CASSFPTDRGGYTF
TGTGCCAGCAGTTTCCCAACTGACAGGGGAGGCTACACCTTC
>-|TRBD1|TRBJ1-5|TRBV18
CASSQSGQGVQPQHF
TGTGCCAGCTCACAGTCTGGACAGGGGGTCCAGCCCCAGCATTTT
>once|-|TRBJ1-1|TRBV21-1
CASSKHSMTQRRVNTEAFF
TGTGCCAGCAGCAAACACTCCATGACACAACGGCGAGTGAACACTGAAGCTTTCTTT
>-|-|TRBJ2-5|TRBV19
CASSIMGGETQYF
TGTGCCAGTAGTATAATGGGCGGGGAGACCCAGTACTTC
>-|TRBD1|TRBJ1-4|TRBV6-5
CASSRGTGTEKLFF
TGTGCCAGCAGTCGTGGGACAGGGACGGAAAAACTGTTTTTT
>-|-|TRBJ2-1|TRBV5-5
CASSLAFTGTYNEQFF
TGTGCCAGCAGCTTGGCCTTCACAGGGACGTACAATGAGCAGTTCTTC
>-|-|TRBJ2-7|TRBV5-5
CASSSSVPTYEQYF
TGTGCCAGCAGCTCCTCAGTCCCGACCTACGAGCAGTACTTC
>-|-|TRBJ1-1|TRBV5-8
CASSLGPGGTEAFF
TGTGCCAGCAGCTTGGGCCCGGGAGGCACTGAAGCTTTCTTT
>-|-|TRBJ2-4|TRBV6-1
CASREGIAKNIQYF
TGTGCCAGCAGGGAGGGGATAGCCAAAAACATTCAGTACTTC
>few|TRBD1|TRBJ1-5|TRBV7-9
CSSSLQGNQPQHF
TGTTCCAGCAGCTTACAGGGGAATCAGCCCCAGCATTTT
>-|-|TRBJ1-3|TRBV6-5
CASSYWTGSSGNTIYF
TGTGCCAGCAGTTACTGGACGGGGAGCTCTGGAAACACCATATATTTT
>-|-|TRBJ2-2|TRBV2
CASSTTSRANTGELFF
TGTGCCAGCAGTACTACTAGCAGGGCGAACACCGGGGAGCTGTTTTTT
>-|-|TRBJ1-1|TRBV18
CASSPRPGDKYSGAFF
TGTGCCAGCTCGCCGCGCCCCGGGGACAAGTATTCCGGAGCTTTCTTT
>-|-|TRBJ2-1|TRBV28
CASFGANEQFF
TGTGCCAGCTTTGGGGCCAATGAGCAGTTCTTC
>-|TRBD1|TRBJ1-1|TRBV10-1
CASGTGVGTEAFF
TGCGCCAGCGGAACAGGGGTGGGCACTGAAGCTTTCTTT
>-|TRBD1|TRBJ1-4|TRBV6-5
CASSYSGTGDEKLFF
TGTGCCAGCAGTTATTCCGGGACAGGGGATGAAAAACTGTTTTTT
>-|TRBD1|TRBJ2-7|TRBV7-8
CASSPDRAYEQYF
TGTGCCAGCAGCCCGGACAGGGCCTACGAGCAGTACTTC
>-|TRBD2|TRBJ2-5|TRBV19
CASSTAGGPGETQYF
TGTGCCAGTAGTACAGCGGGGGGGCCAGGAGAGACCCAGTACTTC
>-|-|TRBJ1-1|TRBV29-1
CSVEEGVAFF
TGCAGCGTTGAGGAGGGCGTCGCTTTCTTT
>once|-|TRBJ2-2|TRBV6-5
CASIFNPELVGELFF
TGTGCCAGCATCTTCAACCCGGAGCTTGTCGGGGAGCTGTTTTTT
>few|TRBD1|TRBJ1-3|TRBV4-2
CASSQGTGAGNTIYF
TGTGCCAGCAGCCAAGGGACAGGGGCTGGAAACACCATATATTTT
>-|-|TRBJ1-1|TRBV4-3
CASSLSLVLANTEAFF
TGCGCCAGCAGCTTGAGTCTCGTCCTTGCGAACACTGAAGCTTTCTTT
>-|TRBD1|TRBJ2-1|TRBV19
CASSKGQVEGEFF
TGTGCCAGTAGTAAGGGACAGGTCGAAGGGGAGTTCTTC
>few|TRBD2|TRBJ2-7|TRBV28
CASRKLAGGIAYF
TGTGCCAGCAGGAAACTAGCGGGAGGGATCGCGTACTTC
>-|-|TRBJ1-4|TRBV28
CASSLPRGGLATNEKLFF
TGTGCCAGCAGTTTACCCCGGGGGGGGCTCGCAACTAATGAAAAACTGTTTTTT
>-|TRBD2|TRBJ2-3|TRBV7-2
CASSPPRAGVRTDTQYF
TGTGCCAGCAGCCCACCCCGGGCGGGAGTTAGAACAGATACGCAGTATTTT
>-|TRBD1|TRBJ2-2|TRBV28
CASSSRMRTGNTGELFF
TGTGCCAGCAGTTCCCGTATGCGGACAGGGAACACCGGGGAGCTGTTTTTT
>once|TRBD2|TRBJ2-3|TRBV9
CASSVSGGYTDTQYF
TGTGCCAGCAGCGTAAGCGGGGGCTACACAGATACGCAGTATTTT
>few|TRBD1|TRBJ2-5|TRBV9
CASSVEGANQETQYF
TGTGCCAGCAGCGTAGAGGGGGCAAACCAAGAGACCCAGTACTTC
>-|-|TRBJ1-4|TRBV25-1
CASSVRRQAVNEKLFF
TGTGCCAGCAGTGTCCGTCGACAGGCCGTAAATGAAAAACTGTTTTTT
>once|-|TRBJ2-7|TRBV6-1
CASSETRGPYEQYF
TGTGCCAGCAGTGAAACGCGGGGGCCCTACGAGCAGTACTTC
>-|-|TRBJ2-3|TRBV28
CASSSGGNNADTQYF
TGTGCCAGCTCTTCGGGGGGCAATAATGCAGATACGCAGTATTTT